The source of this T cell receptor beta chain is a study of cytomegalovirus exposure and HLA in healthy donors. Method: immunoSEQ multiplex PCR; TCRdb's copy keeps in-frame clones and lacks some. The data hold about 110,000 clones, with around 95% observed a single time. This receptor was obtained from a woman aged 18-35 years in good health and CMV-seronegative. Sequencing was carried out using PBMCs.

The DNA of the CDR3 is TGCGCCAGCAGCATCCAGACAGGGGCCTCCGTAGGAGCTTTCTTT. This gives the protein CASSIQTGASVGAFF. J is TRBJ1-1 and V is TRBV5-1; 8 bases agree with TRBD1. Losses at the gene ends were 4 bases for V and 10 bases for J; bases not matched to a gene: 15. This CDR3 is built from 15 residues. The germline CDR1 and CDR2 sequences are SGHRS and YFSETQ. Full variable domain (outside the CDR3, taken from reference TRBV5-1 and TRBJ1-1): KAGVTQTPRYLIKTRGQQVTLSCSPISGHRSVSWYQQTPGQGLQFLFEYFSETQRNKGNFPGRFSGRQFSNSRSEMNVSTLELGDSALYLCASSIQTGASVGAFFGQGTRLTVV.